The rows below give T cell receptor beta chains drawn from one sample of a study of blood T cell repertoires in COVID-19. Produced via immunoSEQ multiplex PCR; TCRdb's table is partial and in-frame only. The profile covers a few hundred thousand clones, with roughly nine tenths appearing a single time and approximately 3.8% taken by the ten largest. Sequencing was performed on peripheral blood. These receptors were obtained from a man aged 60 to 75 who had recovered from COVID-19. Both conserved end residues are part of each CDR3. The order of the fields is J gene, V gene, CDR3 protein.

j_call: TRBJ1-6
v_call: TRBV4-1
cdr3_aa: CASSQLTSSYNSPLHF

j_call: TRBJ1-2
v_call: TRBV29-1
cdr3_aa: CSVGQTEANYGYTF

j_call: TRBJ2-3
v_call: TRBV5-1
cdr3_aa: CASSFSADTQYF

j_call: TRBJ1-1
v_call: TRBV2
cdr3_aa: CASTRDRGNTEAFF

j_call: TRBJ2-7
v_call: TRBV30
cdr3_aa: CAWRPDVMGGQYF

j_call: TRBJ1-5
v_call: TRBV30
cdr3_aa: CAWSAGPAGQPQHF

j_call: TRBJ2-3
v_call: TRBV5-1
cdr3_aa: CASSQGTVSTDTQYF

j_call: TRBJ1-6
v_call: TRBV6-4
cdr3_aa: CASSPMAGGYNSPLHF

j_call: TRBJ2-7
v_call: TRBV14
cdr3_aa: CASSHGFGIHEQYF

j_call: TRBJ2-3
v_call: TRBV5-1
cdr3_aa: CASSWTNPSTDTQYF

j_call: TRBJ2-3
v_call: TRBV10-3
cdr3_aa: CAISESGSPGVTSTDTQYF

j_call: TRBJ2-3
v_call: TRBV6-1
cdr3_aa: CASSDGGAGTDTQYF

j_call: TRBJ2-7
v_call: TRBV7-2
cdr3_aa: CASSASGVSSYEQYF

j_call: TRBJ2-3
v_call: TRBV19
cdr3_aa: CASSIGLLTDTQYF

j_call: TRBJ2-2
v_call: TRBV19
cdr3_aa: CASSIYLGESFAGGELFF

j_call: TRBJ1-4
v_call: TRBV5-1
cdr3_aa: CASSPLPQGAANEKLFF

j_call: TRBJ1-4
v_call: TRBV12-3/TRBV12-4
cdr3_aa: CASRPHGGKLFF

j_call: TRBJ1-1
v_call: TRBV5-6
cdr3_aa: CASSSPGVRQGIAFF

j_call: TRBJ2-7
v_call: TRBV2
cdr3_aa: CASTRAGALNEQYF

j_call: TRBJ1-2
v_call: TRBV2
cdr3_aa: CASSELQGAGYGYTF

j_call: TRBJ2-6
v_call: TRBV5-1
cdr3_aa: CASSLVRGSGSLSGANVLTF

j_call: TRBJ2-3
v_call: TRBV21-1
cdr3_aa: CASSKVSGNSTDTQYF

j_call: TRBJ1-4
v_call: TRBV7-8
cdr3_aa: CASSLDSFSEKLFF

j_call: TRBJ2-5
v_call: TRBV5-8
cdr3_aa: CASSLSRGVSETQYF

j_call: TRBJ1-2
v_call: TRBV6-6
cdr3_aa: CASSYSFPEYGYTF

j_call: TRBJ1-1
v_call: TRBV20-1
cdr3_aa: CSAGGGTEAFF

j_call: TRBJ2-7
v_call: TRBV30
cdr3_aa: CAWRQKNEQYF

j_call: TRBJ2-5
v_call: TRBV9
cdr3_aa: CASSLSGGPQETQYF

j_call: TRBJ2-3
v_call: TRBV7-2
cdr3_aa: CASSFGTSLDTQYF

j_call: TRBJ2-7
v_call: TRBV19
cdr3_aa: CASSAQGHEQYF

j_call: TRBJ1-4
v_call: TRBV12-3/TRBV12-4
cdr3_aa: CASSSETGEKLFF

j_call: TRBJ2-7
v_call: TRBV2
cdr3_aa: CASNFGGRNEQYF

j_call: TRBJ2-5
v_call: TRBV6-2/TRBV6-3
cdr3_aa: CASSYDSRVETQYF

j_call: TRBJ1-1
v_call: TRBV5-8
cdr3_aa: CASSSQGMSTEAFF

j_call: TRBJ1-1
v_call: TRBV12-3/TRBV12-4
cdr3_aa: CASSARRDTEAFF

j_call: TRBJ2-7
v_call: TRBV19
cdr3_aa: CASSPLEGNEQYF

j_call: TRBJ1-2
v_call: TRBV11-2
cdr3_aa: CASSSATRQLYGYTF

j_call: TRBJ1-2
v_call: TRBV12-3/TRBV12-4
cdr3_aa: CASSLANYGYTF

j_call: TRBJ2-5
v_call: TRBV4-1
cdr3_aa: CASSRTGTSGGAGETQYF

j_call: TRBJ2-1
v_call: TRBV9
cdr3_aa: CASSTRAGGWYNEQFF

j_call: TRBJ2-7
v_call: TRBV7-9
cdr3_aa: CASSYGQRYEQYF

j_call: TRBJ1-4
v_call: TRBV18
cdr3_aa: CASSPATGANEKLFF

j_call: TRBJ2-7
v_call: TRBV5-5
cdr3_aa: CASTFGANTYEQYF

j_call: TRBJ2-7
v_call: TRBV2
cdr3_aa: CASSETGSYEQYF

j_call: TRBJ2-7
v_call: TRBV5-1
cdr3_aa: CASSSQGYEQYF

j_call: TRBJ1-2
v_call: TRBV18
cdr3_aa: CASSPTGDGYTF

j_call: TRBJ2-1
v_call: TRBV7-3
cdr3_aa: CASSSASGDEQFF

j_call: TRBJ2-7
v_call: TRBV9
cdr3_aa: CASSVRDSLYEQYF

j_call: TRBJ2-1
v_call: TRBV6-5
cdr3_aa: CASSRGQVHFNEQFF

j_call: TRBJ2-3
v_call: TRBV5-1
cdr3_aa: CASSLLAGGSTDTQYF

j_call: TRBJ1-5
v_call: TRBV19
cdr3_aa: CASTSKQGLDQPQHF

j_call: TRBJ1-5
v_call: TRBV10-2
cdr3_aa: CASSGAGGQPQHF

j_call: TRBJ1-2
v_call: TRBV2
cdr3_aa: CASSTRPETHGYTF

j_call: TRBJ2-7
v_call: TRBV6-1
cdr3_aa: CASSDTGVKTYEQYF

j_call: TRBJ2-2
v_call: TRBV30
cdr3_aa: CAWSVWQGISTGELFF

j_call: TRBJ2-7
v_call: TRBV10-2
cdr3_aa: CASRGTGTYEQYF

j_call: TRBJ1-6
v_call: TRBV19
cdr3_aa: CASSQGLGGSPLHF

j_call: TRBJ1-3
v_call: TRBV5-1
cdr3_aa: CASSPSSGNTIYF

j_call: TRBJ2-2
v_call: TRBV9
cdr3_aa: CASSIPRTSGGLSDTGELFF